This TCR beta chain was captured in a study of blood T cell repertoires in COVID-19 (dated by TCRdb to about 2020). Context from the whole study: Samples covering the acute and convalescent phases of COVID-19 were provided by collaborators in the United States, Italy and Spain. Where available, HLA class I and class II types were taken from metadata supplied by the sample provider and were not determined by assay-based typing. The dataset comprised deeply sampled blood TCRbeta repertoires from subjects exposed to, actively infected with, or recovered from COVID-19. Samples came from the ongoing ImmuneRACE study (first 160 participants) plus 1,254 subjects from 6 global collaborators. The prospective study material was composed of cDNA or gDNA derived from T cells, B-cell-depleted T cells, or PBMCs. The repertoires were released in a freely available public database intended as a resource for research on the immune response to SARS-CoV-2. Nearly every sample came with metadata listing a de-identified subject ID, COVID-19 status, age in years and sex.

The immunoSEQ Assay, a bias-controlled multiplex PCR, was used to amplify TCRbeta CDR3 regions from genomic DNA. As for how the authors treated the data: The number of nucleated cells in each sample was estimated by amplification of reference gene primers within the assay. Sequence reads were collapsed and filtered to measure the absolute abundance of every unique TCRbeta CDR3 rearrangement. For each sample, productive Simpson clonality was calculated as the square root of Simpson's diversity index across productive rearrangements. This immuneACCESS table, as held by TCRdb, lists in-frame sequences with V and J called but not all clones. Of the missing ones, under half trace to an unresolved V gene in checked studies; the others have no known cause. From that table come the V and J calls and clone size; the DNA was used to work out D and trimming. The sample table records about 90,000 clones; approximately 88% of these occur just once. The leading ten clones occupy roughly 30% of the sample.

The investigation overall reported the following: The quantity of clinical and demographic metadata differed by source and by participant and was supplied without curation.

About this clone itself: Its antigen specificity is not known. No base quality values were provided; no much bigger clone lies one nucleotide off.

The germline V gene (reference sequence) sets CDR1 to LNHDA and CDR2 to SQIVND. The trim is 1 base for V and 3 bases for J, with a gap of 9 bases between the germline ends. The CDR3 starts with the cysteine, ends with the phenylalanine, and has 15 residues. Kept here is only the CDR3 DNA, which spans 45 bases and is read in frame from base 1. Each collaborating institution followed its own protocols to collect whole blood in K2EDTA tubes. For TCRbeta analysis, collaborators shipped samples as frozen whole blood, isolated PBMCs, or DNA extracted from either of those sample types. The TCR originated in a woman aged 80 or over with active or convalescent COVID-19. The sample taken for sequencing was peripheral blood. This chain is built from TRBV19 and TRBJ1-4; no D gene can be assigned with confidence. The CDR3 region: CASSIGARSNEKLFF. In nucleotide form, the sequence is TGTGCCAGTAGTATAGGGGCACGTTCTAATGAAAAACTGTTTTTT.